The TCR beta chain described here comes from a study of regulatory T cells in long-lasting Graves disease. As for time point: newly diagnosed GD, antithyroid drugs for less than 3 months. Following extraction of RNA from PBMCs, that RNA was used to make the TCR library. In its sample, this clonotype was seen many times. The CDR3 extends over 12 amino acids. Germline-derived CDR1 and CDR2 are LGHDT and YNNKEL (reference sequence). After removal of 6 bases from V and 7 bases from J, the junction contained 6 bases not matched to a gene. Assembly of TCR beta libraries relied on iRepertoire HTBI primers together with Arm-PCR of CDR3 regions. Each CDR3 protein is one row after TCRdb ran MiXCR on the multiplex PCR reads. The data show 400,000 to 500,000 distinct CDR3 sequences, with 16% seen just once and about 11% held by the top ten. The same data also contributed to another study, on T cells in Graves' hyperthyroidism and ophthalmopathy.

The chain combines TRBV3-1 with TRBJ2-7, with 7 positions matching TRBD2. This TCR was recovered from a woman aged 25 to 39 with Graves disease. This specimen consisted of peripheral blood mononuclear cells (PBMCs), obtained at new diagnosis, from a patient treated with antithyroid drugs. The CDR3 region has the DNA TGTGCCAGCAGTCCGACTAGCCTTGAGCAGTACTTC. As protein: CASSPTSLEQYF.